Listed below are T cell receptor beta chains from one sample, sequenced in a study of blood T cell repertoires in COVID-19. The protocol was immunoSEQ multiplex PCR, while the TCRdb copy is restricted to in-frame clones and leaves out a portion. Of tens of thousands of clones in the sample, around four fifths were seen once. The sequenced sample was peripheral blood. These receptors were taken from a woman in her sixties with acute or convalescent COVID-19. CDR3s include the opening cysteine and the closing phenylalanine or tryptophan. Each record gives: V gene, CDR3 length, clone size, J gene, D gene, CDR3 DNA, CDR3 protein. A D gene is named only where the DNA matches it firmly. The size of a clone is reported for some rows only, either as once, few or many, or as a class for expanded clones.

TRBV11-3	16	-	TRBJ1-1	TRBD1	TGTGCCAGCAGCTCCGGACAGGGTTGGGAGAACACTGAAGCTTTCTTT	CASSSGQGWENTEAFF
TRBV30	16	once	TRBJ2-7	-	TGTGCCTGGAGTGTAGCCGGACAGAACGGGCGTCGGGAGCAGTACTTC	CAWSVAGQNGRREQYF
TRBV18	17	-	TRBJ1-1	TRBD1	TGTGCCAGCTCAATATACAGGGGGAGTTCGAGGAACACTGAAGCTTTCTTT	CASSIYRGSSRNTEAFF
TRBV9	15	-	TRBJ1-6	-	TGTGCCAGCAGCGTAGGGGGACTTATCAATTCACCCCTCCACTTT	CASSVGGLINSPLHF
TRBV7-2	16	-	TRBJ2-2	-	TGTGCCAGCAGTCCATCGGGGGTTATTCACACCGGGGAGCTGTTTTTT	CASSPSGVIHTGELFF
TRBV10-1	15	-	TRBJ2-1	TRBD2	TGCGCCAGCAGTGATAGCGGGAGTCTTATCCATGAGCAGTTCTTC	CASSDSGSLIHEQFF
TRBV30	18	-	TRBJ2-3	-	TGTGCCTGGAGTGTGCGAGGAGGTCGCGCGAGAAACACAGATACGCAGTATTTT	CAWSVRGGRARNTDTQYF
TRBV4-2	14	-	TRBJ1-1	-	TGTGCCAGCAGCCATGTACAGGAGAACACTGAAGCTTTCTTT	CASSHVQENTEAFF
TRBV7-9	16	-	TRBJ1-6	-	TGTGCCAGCAGCTTAGGGTCAGGGCTACGTAATTCACCCCTCCACTTT	CASSLGSGLRNSPLHF
TRBV5-6	16	-	TRBJ2-7	TRBD2	TGTGCCAGCAGCAGAAGGACTAGCGGGGTCCCCTACGAGCAGTACTTC	CASSRRTSGVPYEQYF
TRBV27	14	many	TRBJ2-7	TRBD1	TGTGCCAGCAGTTTACAGGGGGCTAACTACGAGCAGTACTTC	CASSLQGANYEQYF
TRBV6-2/TRBV6-3	19	-	TRBJ2-7	TRBD2	TGTGCCAGCAGTTACCGGACTAGCGGGAGAGGAAATCGCTCCTACGAGCAGTACTTC	CASSYRTSGRGNRSYEQYF
TRBV6-5	12	-	TRBJ1-1	-	TGTGCCAGCAGTTTGGTCGGGGCTGAAGCTTTCTTT	CASSLVGAEAFF
TRBV6-5	14	-	TRBJ1-2	TRBD1	TGTGCCAGCAGGGACAGGGGGCCAGGGAATGGCTACACCTTC	CASRDRGPGNGYTF
TRBV5-1	14	-	TRBJ2-1	-	TGCGCCAGCAGCTTGGGCGGGTTAGGGAATGAGCAGTTCTTC	CASSLGGLGNEQFF
TRBV12-5	14	-	TRBJ1-1	-	TGTGCTAGTGGTTTGGTACAAAAGAACACTGAAGCTTTCTTT	CASGLVQKNTEAFF
TRBV11-2	14	-	TRBJ1-1	TRBD1	TGTGCCAGCAGCTTTCAGGGGGGTGGCACTGAAGCTTTCTTT	CASSFQGGGTEAFF
TRBV6-5	15	once	TRBJ2-5	-	TGTGCCAGCAGTTACTCGAAGTACTACCAAGAGACCCAGTACTTC	CASSYSKYYQETQYF
TRBV6-6	13	-	TRBJ2-7	TRBD1	TGTGCCAGCAGTAGACAGGGCCCCTACGAGCAGTACTTC	CASSRQGPYEQYF
TRBV4-1	13	-	TRBJ1-1	-	TGCGCCAGCACTGTAGAACCGAACACTGAAGCTTTCTTT	CASTVEPNTEAFF
TRBV7-3	14	-	TRBJ1-6	-	TGTGCCAGCAGCCCCCCAGGGGTTAATTCACCCCTCCACTTT	CASSPPGVNSPLHF
TRBV19	14	-	TRBJ1-4	TRBD1	TGTGCCAGTAGTATCCAGGGGGCGGGAGAAAAACTGTTTTTT	CASSIQGAGEKLFF
TRBV2	15	-	TRBJ1-5	TRBD1	TGTGCCAGCAGTGAGTCACAGGGGGCTATTCAGCCCCAGCATTTT	CASSESQGAIQPQHF
TRBV19	13	few	TRBJ1-2	TRBD1	TGTGCCAGCGCCCGGGACAGGGGGTATGGCTACACCTTC	CASARDRGYGYTF
TRBV27	14	-	TRBJ2-3	-	TGTGCCAGCAGTTTCCCAGGGTATAGAGATACGCAGTATTTT	CASSFPGYRDTQYF
TRBV29-1	14	-	TRBJ1-2	-	TGCAGCGTTGTGACAGGAGCATATAACTATGGCTACACCTTC	CSVVTGAYNYGYTF
TRBV3-1/TRBV3-2	15	once	TRBJ1-2	-	TGTGCCAGCAGCCAAGATTGGCGGTCAGACTATGGCTACACCTTC	CASSQDWRSDYGYTF
TRBV25-1	15	-	TRBJ2-7	TRBD1	TGTGCCAGCAGTGAAGTGGGACAGAGCTCCTACGAGCAGTACTTC	CASSEVGQSSYEQYF